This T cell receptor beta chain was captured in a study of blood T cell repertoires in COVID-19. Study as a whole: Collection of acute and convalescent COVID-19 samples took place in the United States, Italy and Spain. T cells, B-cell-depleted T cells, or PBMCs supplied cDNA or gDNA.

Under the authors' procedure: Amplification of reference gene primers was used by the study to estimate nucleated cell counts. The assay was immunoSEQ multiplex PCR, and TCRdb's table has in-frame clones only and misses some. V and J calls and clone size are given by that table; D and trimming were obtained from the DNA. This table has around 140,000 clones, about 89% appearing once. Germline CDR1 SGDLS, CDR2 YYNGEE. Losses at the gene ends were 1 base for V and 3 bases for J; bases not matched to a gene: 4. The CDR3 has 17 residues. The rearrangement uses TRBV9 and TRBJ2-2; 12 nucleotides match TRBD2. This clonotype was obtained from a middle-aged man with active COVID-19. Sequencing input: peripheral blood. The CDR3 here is CASSVSSGGADTGELFF. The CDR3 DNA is TGTGCCAGCAGCGTATCTAGCGGGGGGGCAGACACCGGGGAGCTGTTTTTT.